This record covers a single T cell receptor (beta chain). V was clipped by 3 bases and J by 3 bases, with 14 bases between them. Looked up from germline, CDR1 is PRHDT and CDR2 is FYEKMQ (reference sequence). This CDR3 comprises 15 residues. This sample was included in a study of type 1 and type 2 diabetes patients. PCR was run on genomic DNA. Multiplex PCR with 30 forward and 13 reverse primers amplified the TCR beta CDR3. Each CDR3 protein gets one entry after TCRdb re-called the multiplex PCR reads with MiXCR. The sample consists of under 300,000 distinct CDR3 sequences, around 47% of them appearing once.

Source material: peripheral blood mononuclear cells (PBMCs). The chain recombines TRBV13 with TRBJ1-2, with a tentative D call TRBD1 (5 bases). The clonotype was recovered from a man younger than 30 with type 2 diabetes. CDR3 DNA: TGTGCCAGCAGCTTGTCGGGACGGGGTGACTATGGCTACACCTTC. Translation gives CASSLSGRGDYGYTF.